Each of the 22 T cell receptor beta chains below was sequenced from the same sample in a study of T-cell reconstitution after alpha-beta-depleted transplantation in children. Preparation of the TCRbeta library used unique molecular identifiers. TCRdb redid the calling of the PCR reads with MiXCR, one entry per CDR3 protein. Among a few hundred thousand distinct CDR3 sequences listed, 25% to 30% were seen once. The sample was PBMCs, taken before TCRalphabeta/CD19-depleted stem cell transplant. The source is a boy younger than two with Wiskott-Aldrich syndrome, due to receive a stem cell transplant.

This clonotype turned up a few times. The chain couples TRBV7-9 to TRBJ1-3; D gene unclear. V was pared by 1 base and J by 4 bases, with 5 bases between. Per the germline V gene, CDR1 is SEHNR and CDR2 is FQNEAQ (reference sequence). The CDR3 sequence is 13 residues long. The CDR3 nucleotides are TGTGCCAGCAGCTTAGAGGACGGAAACACCATATATTTT. Its translation: CASSLEDGNTIYF. The complete variable domain, with remaining parts taken from reference TRBV7-9 and TRBJ1-3, reads DTGVSQNPRHKITKRGQNVTFRCDPISEHNRLYWYRQTLGQGPEFLTYFQNEAQLEKSRLLSDRFSAERPKGSFSTLEIQRTEQGDSAMYLCASSLEDGNTIYFGEGSWLTVV.

The chain couples TRBV7-8 to TRBJ2-1; TRBD1 is a possible D gene (6 bases). The V end was cut by 3 bases, the J end by 6 bases, with 12 bases between. CDR3 size: 14 residues. Germline-derived CDR1 and CDR2 are SGHVS and FQNEAQ. The CDR3 sequence is CASSFSDSSNEQFF. CDR3 DNA: TGTGCCAGCAGCTTCTCGGACAGTTCCAATGAGCAGTTCTTC.

The chain employs TRBV11-2 and TRBJ2-6; D remains ambiguous. The CDR3 has 19 residues. Trimming stripped 5 bases from V and 0 bases from J, with 20 bases between. Looked up from germline, CDR1 is SGHAT and CDR2 is FQNNGV. The CDR3 loop is CASSTIGPPYYSGANVLTF. DNA of the CDR3: TGTGCCAGCAGCACAATCGGTCCCCCTTATTACTCTGGGGCCAACGTCCTGACTTTC.

This clonotype appeared a few times. The genes are TRBV20-1 and TRBJ2-7; 7 nucleotides agree with TRBD1. The CDR3 length is 13 residues. J lost 2 bases, V lost 3 bases, and 4 bases had no gene match. Per the germline V gene, CDR1 is DFQATT and CDR2 is SNEGSKA (reference sequence). CDR3 nucleotide sequence: TGCAGTGCTAGTGGACAGGTACCCTACGAGCAGTACTTC. As protein: CSASGQVPYEQYF.

This clonotype appeared a few times. The V gene is TRBV29-1, the J gene TRBJ1-2; 10 nucleotides align to TRBD1. This CDR3 is 15 amino acids long. CDR1 and CDR2 from the germline V gene are SQVTM and ANQGSEA. The ends lost 5 bases at V and 3 bases at J; junction bases unmatched: 9. The DNA for the CDR3 is TGCAGCGTTCTTGCTCCGGGACAGGGGTACTATGGCTACACCTTC. Residues: CSVLAPGQGYYGYTF.

The chain couples TRBV5-1 to TRBJ2-1; perhaps TRBD1 as D (5 bases). The length of the CDR3 is 15 residues. The germline gives CDR1 SGHRS, CDR2 YFSETQ. The ends were cut back, 0 bases at V and 6 bases at J, with 13 bases in the middle. In DNA form, the CDR3 reads TGCGCCAGCAGCTTGGGCCCAGGGCTCCTCAATGAGCAGTTCTTC. Protein product: CASSLGPGLLNEQFF.

V is TRBV5-1 and J is TRBJ2-4; 7 bases map to TRBD2. The germline gives CDR1 SGHRS, CDR2 YFSETQ. Trimming removed 0 bases from V and 2 bases from J; junction bases left unmatched: 8. The CDR3 runs to 17 residues. The CDR3 loop reads CASSLGIGSGPKNIQYF. As DNA, the CDR3 is TGCGCCAGCAGCTTGGGTATTGGTAGCGGGCCCAAAAACATTCAGTACTTC.

This chain uses TRBV12-3 or TRBV12-4 with TRBJ2-7, with 8 bases matching TRBD2. This CDR3 has 16 residues. Trimming removed 6 bases from V and 6 bases from J; junction bases left unmatched: 16. CDR3 amino acids: CASSLKGPGLVGEQYF. DNA of the CDR3: TGTGCCAGCAGCCTCAAGGGGCCGGGACTAGTAGGCGAGCAGTACTTC.

The CDR3: CASSYTQETQYF. The CDR3 region has the DNA TGTGCCAGCAGTTACACCCAAGAGACCCAGTACTTC. V gene TRBV2 combines with J gene TRBJ2-5; no firm D call. Germline V gives CDR1 SNHLY, CDR2 FYNNEI. This CDR3 contains 12 residues. With 5 bases removed from V and 1 base from J, the gap between germline ends came to 5 bases.

This clonotype was seen a handful of times. The chain recombines TRBV5-1 with TRBJ2-5, with D unresolved. This CDR3 has 13 residues. Germline V lookup: CDR1 SGHRS, CDR2 YFSETQ. Between the trimmed V and J ends, which lost 6 bases and 5 bases, there was a span of 14 bases. The CDR3 spells CASTLERFETQYF. CDR3 DNA sequence: TGCGCCAGCACCTTAGAAAGGTTCGAGACCCAGTACTTC.

The V and J genes are TRBV12-3 or TRBV12-4 and TRBJ2-1; the D call may be TRBD1 or TRBD2 (5 bases each). The CDR3 has 15 amino acids. Trimming removed 9 bases at V and 1 base at J, with 16 bases between. The CDR3 loop reads CASRTTSESYNEQFF. The CDR3 DNA sequence: TGTGCCAGTCGGACAACTAGTGAGTCCTACAATGAGCAGTTCTTC.

There are a few counts of this clonotype. The rearrangement links TRBV6-5 to TRBJ1-2, with D perhaps TRBD1 (5 bases). V lost 2 bases to trimming and J lost 2 bases, with 9 bases between them. This CDR3 is 14 amino acids long. The germline V gene encodes CDR1 MNHEY and CDR2 SVGAGI. For the CDR3, the DNA is TGTGCCAGCAGTTACCAGCAGGGAAACTATGGCTACACCTTC. Translation gives CASSYQQGNYGYTF.

This clonotype was seen only a few times. The V and J genes are TRBV19 and TRBJ1-1, with D maybe TRBD1 (5 bases). V dropped 6 bases and J dropped 2 bases, with 10 bases sitting between them. CDR3 length: 13 amino acids. Germline assignment: CDR1 LNHDA and CDR2 SQIVND (reference sequence). Here the CDR3 reads CASRGGDNTEAFF. CDR3 DNA sequence: TGTGCCAGTAGGGGAGGGGATAACACTGAAGCTTTCTTT.

The J gene is TRBJ2-7, the V gene TRBV5-1, with D possibly TRBD2 on 6 matching bases. The germline V and J ends were trimmed by 4 bases and 4 bases, with 21 bases remaining between them. Germline V gene lookup returns CDR1 SGHRS and CDR2 YFSETQ. The CDR3 extends over 16 amino acids. The CDR3: CASSDINGLAKYEQYF. The CDR3 DNA reads TGCGCCAGCAGCGATATAAATGGGCTAGCGAAGTACGAGCAGTACTTC.

This clonotype was found a few times. V and J are TRBV11-2 and TRBJ2-3; no clear D. CDR1 and CDR2 from the germline V gene are SGHAT and FQNNGV. V lost 1 base to trimming and J lost 5 bases, with 7 bases between them. The CDR3 runs 13 residues. The CDR3 sequence: CASSLVVVDTQYF. The DNA of the CDR3 is TGTGCCAGCAGCTTAGTCGTTGTAGATACGCAGTATTTT.

The chain links TRBV18 to TRBJ1-1; weak D call: TRBD1 (6 bases). Trimming left V 3 bases short and J 0 bases short, with 14 bases between. CDR3 length equals 16 residues. CDR1 KGHSH and CDR2 LQKENI come from the germline V gene. CDR3 in DNA: TGTGCCAGCTCACCTCCACAGGGCTTTATGAACACTGAAGCTTTCTTT. Translation: CASSPPQGFMNTEAFF.

This clonotype was seen only a few times. The rearrangement joins TRBV28 to TRBJ2-5, with D perhaps matching TRBD1 or TRBD2 (6 bases each). The CDR3 sequence is 14 residues long. V was cut by 2 bases and J by 2 bases, with 9 bases left in between. Germline V gene lookup returns CDR1 MDHEN and CDR2 SYDVKM. For the CDR3, the DNA is TGTGCCAGCAGTTTACGGAGGGGGCAAGAGACCCAGTACTTC. Translation gives CASSLRRGQETQYF. Based on the CDR3 plus reference TRBV28 and TRBJ2-5, the full variable domain is DVKVTQSSRYLVKRTGEKVFLECVQDMDHENMFWYRQDPGLGLRLIYFSYDVKMKEKGDIPEGYSVSREKKERFSLILESASTNQTSMYLCASSLRRGQETQYFGPGTRLLVL.

In its sample, this clonotype was seen many times. Relative to the germline gene, one junction end is altered; a read error may explain this. The rearrangement joins TRBV5-1 to TRBJ2-1, with TRBD1 matching 7 bases. The CDR3 length is 13 residues. Per the germline V gene, CDR1 is SGHRS and CDR2 is YFSETQ. In DNA form, the CDR3 reads TGTGCCAGCAGACAGGGCTCCTACAATGAGCAGTTCTTC. This translates into CASRQGSYNEQFF.

The rearrangement links TRBV9 to TRBJ2-1; D is uncertain. The V and J ends lost 6 bases and 3 bases respectively, with 13 bases between them. This CDR3 is built from 14 residues. The germline CDR1 and CDR2 sequences are SGDLS and YYNGEE. CDR3 bases: TGTGCCAGCACCAAAGCCTCTAGCTACAATGAGCAGTTCTTC. The encoded protein is CASTKASSYNEQFF.

V gene TRBV5-6 combines with J gene TRBJ1-1, with a tentative D call TRBD1 (6 bases). CDR1 and CDR2 (germline): SGHDT, YYEEEE. Trimming pared 0 bases from V and 2 bases from J, leaving 14 bases between. The CDR3 loop spans 16 amino acids. CDR3 sequence reads: CASSLVRGQTNTEAFF. The CDR3 coding sequence is TGTGCCAGCAGCTTGGTACGGGGACAAACAAACACTGAAGCTTTCTTT.

This chain joins TRBV27 and TRBJ1-5; TRBD1 matches at 8 bases. Germline V gene data show CDR1 as MNHEY and CDR2 as SMNVEV (reference sequence). Unmatched junction bases numbered 5, after V lost 6 bases and J lost 4 bases. This CDR3 spans 14 amino acids. CDR3 protein: CASRGTGRNQPQHF. Written as DNA, the CDR3 is TGTGCCAGCAGGGGGACAGGACGGAATCAGCCCCAGCATTTT.

V and J are TRBV2 and TRBJ2-5; 8 bases fit TRBD1. The CDR3 runs 14 residues. Losses at the gene ends were 9 bases for V and 5 bases for J; bases not matched to a gene: 11. From germline, CDR1 is SNHLY and CDR2 FYNNEI. The CDR3 sequence is CARSGQEGRETQYF. CDR3 DNA sequence: TGTGCCAGATCGGGACAGGAGGGCCGGGAGACCCAGTACTTC.